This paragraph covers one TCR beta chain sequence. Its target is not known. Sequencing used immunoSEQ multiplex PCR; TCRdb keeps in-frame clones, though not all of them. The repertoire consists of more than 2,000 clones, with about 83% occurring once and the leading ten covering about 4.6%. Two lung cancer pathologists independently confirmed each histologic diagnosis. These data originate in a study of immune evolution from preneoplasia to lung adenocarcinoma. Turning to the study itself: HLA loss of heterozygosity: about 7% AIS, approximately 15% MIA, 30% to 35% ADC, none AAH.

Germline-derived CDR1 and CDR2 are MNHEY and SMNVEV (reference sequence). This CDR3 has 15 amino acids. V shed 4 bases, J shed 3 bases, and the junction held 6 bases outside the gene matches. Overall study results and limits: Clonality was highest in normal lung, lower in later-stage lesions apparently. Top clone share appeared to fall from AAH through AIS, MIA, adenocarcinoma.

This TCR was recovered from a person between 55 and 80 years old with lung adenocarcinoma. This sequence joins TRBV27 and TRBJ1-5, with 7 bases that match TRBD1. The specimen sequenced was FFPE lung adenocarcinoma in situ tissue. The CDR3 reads CASSWSTGLNQPQHF. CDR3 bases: TGTGCCAGCAGTTGGTCGACAGGGCTCAATCAGCCCCAGCATTTT.